This paragraph reports one TCR beta chain. The antigen remains undetermined. Hyperthyroidism patients were newly diagnosed, under 2 months' duration, aged 18 to 65. The entry originates in a study of Graves' ophthalmopathy and Graves' hyperthyroidism. The CDR3 spans 14 residues. With 8 bases clipped from V and 3 bases from J, the junction kept 8 bases outside the gene matches. Germline CDR1 is SGHTA and CDR2 is FQGNSA. General study findings and limits: Most thyroid clonotypes with frequency above 0.001 were detected in blood too.

RNA transcripts were the source from which TCR beta CDR3 regions were amplified. First-round RT-PCR relied on HTBI primers, and a second-round multiplex PCR came next. Via MiXCR, TCRdb re-called the multiplex PCR reads, giving one row per CDR3 protein. The top ten hold approximately 10% of the sample, which has some 1.1 million distinct CDR3 sequences, roughly two fifths seen once. Specimen: peripheral blood or thyroid tissue (not recorded which). This receptor was identified in an adult man with Graves' hyperthyroidism. The chain uses TRBV7-2 and TRBJ2-3; 7 positions match TRBD2. The CDR3 DNA reads TGTGCCAGCTTGAACGGGAGGTTAACAGATACGCAGTATTTT. It is translated as CASLNGRLTDTQYF.